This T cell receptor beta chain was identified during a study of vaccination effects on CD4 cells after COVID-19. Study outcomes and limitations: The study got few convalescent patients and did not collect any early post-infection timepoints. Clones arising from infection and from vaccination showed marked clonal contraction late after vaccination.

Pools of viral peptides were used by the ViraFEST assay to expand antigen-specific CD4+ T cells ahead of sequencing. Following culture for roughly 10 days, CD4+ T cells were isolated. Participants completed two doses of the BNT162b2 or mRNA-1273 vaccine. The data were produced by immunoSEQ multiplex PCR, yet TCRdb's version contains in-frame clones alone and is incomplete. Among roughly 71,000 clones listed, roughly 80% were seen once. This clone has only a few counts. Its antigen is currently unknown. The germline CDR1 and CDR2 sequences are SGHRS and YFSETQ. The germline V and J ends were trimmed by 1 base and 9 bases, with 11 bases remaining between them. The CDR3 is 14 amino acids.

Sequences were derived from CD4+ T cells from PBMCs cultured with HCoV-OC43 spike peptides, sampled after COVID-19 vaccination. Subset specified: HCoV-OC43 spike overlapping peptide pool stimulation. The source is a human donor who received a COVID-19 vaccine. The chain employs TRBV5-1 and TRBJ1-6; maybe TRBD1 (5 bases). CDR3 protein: CASSLQGSSSPLHF. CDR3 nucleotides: TGCGCCAGCAGCTTGCAGGGTTCAAGTTCACCCCTCCACTTT.